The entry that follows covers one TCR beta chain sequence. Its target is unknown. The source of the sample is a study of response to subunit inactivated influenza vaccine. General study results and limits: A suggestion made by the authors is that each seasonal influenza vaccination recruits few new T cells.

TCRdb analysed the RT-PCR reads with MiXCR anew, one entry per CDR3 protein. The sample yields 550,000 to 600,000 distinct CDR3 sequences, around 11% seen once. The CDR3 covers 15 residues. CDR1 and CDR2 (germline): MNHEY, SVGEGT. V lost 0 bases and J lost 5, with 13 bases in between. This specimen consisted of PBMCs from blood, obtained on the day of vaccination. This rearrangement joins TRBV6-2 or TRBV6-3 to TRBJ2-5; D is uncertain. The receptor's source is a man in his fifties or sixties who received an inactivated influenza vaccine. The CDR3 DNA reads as TGTGCCAGCAGTTACTCGAGTGGGGTTGTTGAGACCCAGTACTTC. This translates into CASSYSSGVVETQYF.